A single sample is the source of the 20 T cell receptor beta chains below, sequenced in a study of T cell responses to AZD1222 COVID-19 vaccine. This table comes from immunoSEQ multiplex PCR, and its TCRdb copy is limited to in-frame clones, with some not included. Among some 160,000 clones listed, around 93% were seen once. This specimen was peripheral blood, taken on day 0 of AZD1222 vaccination. The receptor set was obtained from an adult in good health.

The chain links TRBV7-9 to TRBJ1-4; D gene ambiguous. Germline CDR1 is SEHNR and CDR2 is FQNEAQ (reference sequence). This CDR3 is built from 12 residues. V lost 6 bases and J 8 bases, leaving 10 bases between the germline ends. CDR3 sequence (DNA): TGTGCCAGCAGTGCCACGGAGGAAAAACTGTTTTTT. Protein product: CASSATEEKLFF.

This chain links TRBV30 with TRBJ2-1; 14 bases fit TRBD2. The trim removed 3 bases at V and 7 bases at J, leaving 2 bases unmatched. CDR3 length equals 14 residues. CDR1 and CDR2 from the germline V gene are GTSNPN and SVGIG (reference sequence). The CDR3 protein is CAWRRLAGGNEQFF. In DNA, the CDR3 is TGTGCCTGGAGGAGACTAGCGGGAGGGAATGAGCAGTTCTTC. Together with reference TRBV30 and TRBJ2-1, the CDR3 gives the full variable domain: SQTIHQWPATLVQPVGSPLSLECTVEGTSNPNLYWYRQAAGRGLQLLFYSVGIGQISSEVPQNLSASRPQDRQFILSSKKLLLSDSGFYLCAWRRLAGGNEQFFGPGTRLTVL.

This clone was observed a handful of times. The V call is TRBV18, the J call TRBJ2-5; 8 bases are a match to TRBD1. J gave up 0 bases and V 3 bases, and 3 bases lay outside the gene matches. The CDR3 is made up of 15 amino acids. Per the germline V gene, CDR1 is KGHSH and CDR2 is LQKENI. The CDR3, as DNA: TGTGCCAGCTCACCCGGACAGGGTAACCAAGAGACCCAGTACTTC. The encoded protein is CASSPGQGNQETQYF.

The gene calls are TRBV5-4 and TRBJ2-7; the D gene is possibly TRBD2 (6 bases). The CDR3 length is 15 residues. Trimming took off 4 bases at V and 0 bases at J, with 14 bases between the two ends. Germline V gives CDR1 SGHNT, CDR2 YYREEE (reference sequence). In DNA, the CDR3 is TGTGCCAGCAGCATAGGAGGGCTTAGCTCCTACGAGCAGTACTTC. This encodes CASSIGGLSSYEQYF. Using reference TRBV5-4 and TRBJ2-7 for the parts outside the CDR3, the full variable domain is ETGVTQSPTHLIKTRGQQVTLRCSSQSGHNTVSWYQQALGQGPQFIFQYYREEENGRGNFPPRFSGLQFPNYSSELNVNALELDDSALYLCASSIGGLSSYEQYFGPGTRLTVT.

In this sample, this clone turned up a few times. This chain uses TRBV4-3 with TRBJ2-1; 11 nucleotides line up with TRBD2. Per germline, CDR1 LGHNA and CDR2 YSLEER. The CDR3 sequence is 16 residues long. Germline trimming cut 4 bases from V and 7 bases from J; bases unmatched to any gene: 9. CDR3 bases: TGCGCCAGCAGCCCGGGACTAGCGGCAACAGTGAATGAGCAGTTCTTC. This gives the protein CASSPGLAATVNEQFF.

The chain links TRBV3-1 (or the pseudogene TRBV3-2) to TRBJ1-2; 8 bases map to TRBD1. This CDR3 has 16 residues. The J segment lost 4 bases and the V segment lost 0 bases, leaving 7 bases of the junction unmatched. Germline V gives CDR1 LGHDT, CDR2 YNNKEL (reference sequence). The CDR3 spells CASSQDSRQGTYGYTF. In nucleotides, the CDR3 is TGTGCCAGCAGCCAAGATAGCAGACAGGGGACCTATGGCTACACCTTC.

The CDR3 coding sequence is TGTGCCAGCAGTGAGCGTGGGAGCACAGATACGCAGTATTTT. Translated: CASSERGSTDTQYF. The genes are TRBV6-1 and TRBJ2-3, with no clear D. The V gene lost 3 bases and the J gene lost 0 bases, with 7 bases spanning the gap. The germline V gene encodes CDR1 MNHNS and CDR2 SASEGT. CDR3 size: 14 residues.

V gene TRBV3-1 (or the pseudogene TRBV3-2) combines with J gene TRBJ2-7, with 8 bases fitting TRBD2. This CDR3 is built from 17 residues. The J segment lost 2 bases and the V segment lost 4 bases, leaving 13 bases of the junction unmatched. The germline CDR1 and CDR2 sequences are LGHDT and YNNKEL (reference sequence). CDR3 sequence reads: CASSPDLTSGSPYEQYF. Written as DNA, the CDR3 is TGTGCCAGCAGCCCTGATCTTACTAGCGGATCCCCCTACGAGCAGTACTTC.

The chain uses TRBV4-1 and TRBJ2-7; the D is unclear. Germline assignment: CDR1 MGHRA and CDR2 YSYEKL. This CDR3 has 15 amino acids. Trimming removed 0 bases at V and 0 bases at J, with 9 bases between. The CDR3 is CASSQEQASSYEQYF. The CDR3 coding sequence is TGCGCCAGCAGCCAAGAGCAGGCCAGCTCCTACGAGCAGTACTTC.

The CDR3 spells CASGETGLAGLFTDTQYF. CDR3 bases: TGTGCCAGCGGCGAAACGGGACTAGCGGGACTTTTCACAGATACGCAGTATTTT. V gene TRBV9 combines with J gene TRBJ2-3; 13 positions match TRBD2. V trimming: 7 bases; J trimming: 2 bases; junction bases outside the gene matches: 13. The CDR3 extends over 18 amino acids. In germline, CDR1 is SGDLS, CDR2 YYNGEE.

This chain joins TRBV24-1 and TRBJ1-3; D not resolved. Trimming cost V 5 bases and J 6 bases, with 10 bases left between them. From germline, CDR1 is KGHDR and CDR2 SFDVKD. The CDR3 is 13 amino acids. The CDR3 DNA is TGTGCCACCAGTGCCCGGCCCTCAAACACCATATATTTT. It is translated as CATSARPSNTIYF.

Only a few counts were recorded for this clone. The rearrangement links TRBV27 to TRBJ2-7; 7 nucleotides line up with TRBD1. The V and J ends lost 2 bases and 5 bases, in that order; junction bases with no gene match: 9. The germline CDR1 and CDR2 sequences are MNHEY and SMNVEV (reference sequence). This CDR3 region has 15 residues. The CDR3 DNA is TGTGCCAGCAGTTTAGAGCCAGGGGGACCCCACGAGCAGTACTTC. Amino acid sequence: CASSLEPGGPHEQYF.

Only one count was recorded for this clone. This chain joins TRBV6-4 and TRBJ2-1; D may be TRBD2 (5 bases). The V gene's germline CDR1 is MRHNA and CDR2 SNTAGT. This CDR3 comprises 13 residues. V was shortened by 3 bases and J by 5 bases, with 8 bases between the two germline ends. CDR3 sequence (DNA): TGTGCCAGCAGTGAGACTATCAACAATGAGCAGTTCTTC. Its translation is CASSETINNEQFF.

This clone is a singleton in its sample. J is TRBJ2-7 and V is TRBV6-5, with 11 bases fitting TRBD2. Germline CDR1 is MNHEY and CDR2 is SVGAGI. The length of the CDR3 is 15 residues. Trimming at V came to 5 bases and at J to 6 bases, leaving 9 bases not matched to a gene. The CDR3 nucleotides read TGTGCCAGCAGTAGTTCCGGACTAGCGGGTTTCGAGCAGTACTTC. It specifies CASSSSGLAGFEQYF.

The V call is TRBV30, the J call TRBJ1-6; 7 nucleotides line up with TRBD1. Germline loops: CDR1 GTSNPN, CDR2 SVGIG (reference sequence). The CDR3 extends over 16 amino acids. V lost 0 bases to trimming and J lost 4 bases; unmatched junction nucleotides: 6. Here the CDR3 DNA reads TGTGCCTGGAGTGTACGGGACAGTTATTATAATTCACCCCTCCACTTT. Its protein is CAWSVRDSYYNSPLHF. The full variable domain, its missing parts supplied by reference TRBV30 and TRBJ1-6, is SQTIHQWPATLVQPVGSPLSLECTVEGTSNPNLYWYRQAAGRGLQLLFYSVGIGQISSEVPQNLSASRPQDRQFILSSKKLLLSDSGFYLCAWSVRDSYYNSPLHFGNGTRLTVT.

The genes are TRBV5-1 and TRBJ2-2; D ambiguous. Trimming removed 2 bases from V and 6 bases from J, with 11 bases in between. The CDR3 loop spans 14 amino acids. From germline, CDR1 is SGHRS and CDR2 YFSETQ. The CDR3 loop reads CASSLAGRAGELFF. The CDR3 DNA reads TGCGCCAGCAGCTTAGCTGGACGCGCCGGGGAGCTGTTTTTT.

This clone was detected only a few times. This chain joins TRBV30 and TRBJ1-1; D not certain. The CDR3 is 14 amino acids. The ends were cut back, 0 bases at V and 0 bases at J, with 8 bases in the middle. Germline V lookup: CDR1 GTSNPN, CDR2 SVGIG (reference sequence). The CDR3 bases are TGTGCCTGGAGTGTACCGGGTATGAACACTGAAGCTTTCTTT. Amino acid sequence: CAWSVPGMNTEAFF.

The chain links TRBV4-2 to TRBJ2-3, with 10 bases lining up with TRBD2. CDR1 is LGHNA, CDR2 YNFKEQ, per germline. CDR3 size: 19 residues. V gave up 2 bases and J gave up 7 bases; unmatched junction bases: 18. CDR3 nucleotides: TGTGCCAGCAGCCAACCGCTGGGGGAGACTAGCGGGTCAGGTAATACGCAGTATTTT. Its translation: CASSQPLGETSGSGNTQYF.

V usage is TRBV7-9 and J usage is TRBJ2-6; tentatively, D is TRBD2 (6 bases). The length of the CDR3 is 17 residues. Trimming removed 2 bases at V and 2 bases at J, with 13 bases between. Germline V gives CDR1 SEHNR, CDR2 FQNEAQ (reference sequence). DNA of the CDR3: TGTGCCAGCAGCTTATTTGCGGGATCGGCTGGGGCCAACGTCCTGACTTTC. Translating it yields CASSLFAGSAGANVLTF.

The chain is built from TRBV30 and TRBJ1-4; TRBD1 agrees at 8 bases. Germline V gene data show CDR1 as GTSNPN and CDR2 as SVGIG (reference sequence). The ends lost 5 bases at V and 5 bases at J; junction bases unmatched: 4. This CDR3 has 13 amino acids. Written as DNA, the CDR3 is TGTGCCTGGTCCCGACAGGGGAATGAAAAACTGTTTTTT. It codes for CAWSRQGNEKLFF.